This TCR beta chain was recorded in a study of early T cells in non-severe SARS-CoV-2 infection. Study details: Chains were not paired, and sequencing was done on bulk RNA from unsorted whole blood.

Unique molecular identifiers were attached to individual cDNA molecules. TCRdb ran MiXCR on the 5' RACE reads and lists one entry per CDR3 protein. The sample holds over 95,000 distinct CDR3 sequences, roughly 17% seen once. CDR1 and CDR2 (germline): SGHAT, FQNNGV. Trimming left V 5 bases short and J 6 bases short, with 13 bases between. The CDR3 contains 13 residues. Overall study findings and caveats: A preference for anti-spike CD8 responses marked VDJdb matching, which missed private and CD4 specificities.

With regard to this clonotype: Its antigen is not known.

The TCR comes from an adult who was a healthcare worker with PCR-confirmed SARS-CoV-2 infection or an uninfected control (not recorded which). The sample consisted of whole blood. The rearrangement uses TRBV11-2 and TRBJ1-2; unclear D gene. CDR3 coding DNA: TGTGCCAGCAGCGAGACATCTTCAAATGGCTACACCTTC. It specifies CASSETSSNGYTF.